Listed below are T cell receptor beta chains from one sample, sequenced in a study of vaccination and CD4 T cells after COVID-19. No antigen has been identified for these receptors. Each CDR3 protein is one row after TCRdb ran MiXCR on the PCR reads. Counted here are 13,000 to 15,000 distinct CDR3 sequences, roughly 50% occurring once; the ten biggest clones make up 9.5% to 13%. The sample in question was CD4+ T cells from blood, cultured in vitro, obtained before SARS-CoV-2 vaccination. The receptor source for this set is a human donor who had recovered from COVID-19. The conserved cysteine and the conserved F or W are not part of the CDR3 here.

V gene	J gene	CDR3 protein
TRBV30	TRBJ1-2	ALDRGSYGYT
TRBV10-3	TRBJ1-6	AISRDRDRSPLH
TRBV20-1	TRBJ2-2	SAPRTDHTGELF
TRBV28	TRBJ1-5	ASSLWDRGLNQPQH
TRBV27	TRBJ2-3	ASSFFGFSDTQY
TRBV5-8	TRBJ2-1	ASSARDAPSNEQF
TRBV20-1	TRBJ2-7	SAYGLAGDWYEQY
TRBV10-3	TRBJ2-3	AISGTGVNTDTQY
TRBV20-1	TRBJ2-1	SARGGSSYNEQF
TRBV15	TRBJ2-1	ATSRVREGIGTSGSYNEQF
TRBV20-1	TRBJ1-3	SARLNSGNTIY
TRBV27	TRBJ1-1	ARLPGTGKTTEAF
TRBV18	TRBJ2-7	ASSPPTGASGTNV
TRBV20-1	TRBJ2-5	SARVGTSGKETQY
TRBV14	TRBJ1-6	ASSQVTYNSPLH
TRBV11-3	TRBJ2-3	ASSLGLAVTDTQY
TRBV27	TRBJ2-5	ASRIPRTPKETQY
TRBV20-1	TRBJ1-3	SARRGGGHSGNTIY
TRBV7-2	TRBJ2-5	ASSSDSGTQY
TRBV20-1	TRBJ1-2	SARGQAANYGYT
TRBV27	TRBJ2-1	ASRSTRGLAGFSYNEQF
TRBV6-2/TRBV6-3	TRBJ2-7	ASSIQSGLAGEYEQY
TRBV6-2/TRBV6-3	TRBJ2-3	ASNDRANTQY
TRBV30	TRBJ1-1	AWSVDRNTEAF
TRBV6-2/TRBV6-3	TRBJ1-2	ASSYSTSWVRVPYGYT
TRBV2	TRBJ1-5	ASSAQGALNQPQH
TRBV11-2	TRBJ2-6	ASSRNGRSGANVLT
TRBV10-1	TRBJ1-5	ASSVRGHNSNQPQH
TRBV7-6	TRBJ2-1	ASSPLAGSYNEQF
TRBV20-1	TRBJ2-5	SARAPGTRAIETQY
TRBV6-1	TRBJ2-3	ASSTGTGGTDTQY
TRBV7-9	TRBJ2-3	ASSLDGAGKAPSTDTQY
TRBV20-1	TRBJ1-6	SAEALQIYNSPLH
TRBV7-8	TRBJ2-7	ASSPSTVLEQY
TRBV27	TRBJ2-2	ASEFLFGTGGVHGELF
TRBV20-1	TRBJ2-7	SARYGGTTYEQY
TRBV20-1	TRBJ2-5	SASLQETQY
TRBV24-1	TRBJ2-5	ATSDFGTTQETQY
TRBV28	TRBJ1-2	ASSTPTGTGYGYT
TRBV12-3/TRBV12-4	TRBJ1-2	ASSFGAGYRYGYT